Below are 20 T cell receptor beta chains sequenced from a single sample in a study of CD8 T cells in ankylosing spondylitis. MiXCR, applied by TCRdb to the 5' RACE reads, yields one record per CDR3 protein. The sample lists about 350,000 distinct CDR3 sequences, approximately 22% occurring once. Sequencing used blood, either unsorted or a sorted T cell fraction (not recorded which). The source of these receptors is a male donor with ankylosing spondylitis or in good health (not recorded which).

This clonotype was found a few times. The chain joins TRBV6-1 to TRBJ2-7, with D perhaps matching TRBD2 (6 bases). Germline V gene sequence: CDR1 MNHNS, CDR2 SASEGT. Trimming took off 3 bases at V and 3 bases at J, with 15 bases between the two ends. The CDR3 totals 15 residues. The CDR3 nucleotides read TGTGCCAGCAGTGATCACGGGGGAAATTACTACGAGCAGTACTTC. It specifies CASSDHGGNYYEQYF.

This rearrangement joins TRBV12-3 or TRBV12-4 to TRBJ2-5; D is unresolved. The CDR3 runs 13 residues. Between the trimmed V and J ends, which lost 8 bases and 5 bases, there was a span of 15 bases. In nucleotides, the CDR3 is TGTGCCAGCGCCCTCTCCCCCGGGGAGACCCAGTACTTC. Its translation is CASALSPGETQYF.

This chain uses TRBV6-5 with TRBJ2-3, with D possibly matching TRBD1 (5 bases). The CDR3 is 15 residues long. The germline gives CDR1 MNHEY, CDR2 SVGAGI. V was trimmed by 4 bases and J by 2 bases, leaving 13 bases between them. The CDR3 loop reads CASSSSPTATDTQYF. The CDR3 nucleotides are TGTGCCAGCAGTTCCTCCCCGACAGCCACAGATACGCAGTATTTT.

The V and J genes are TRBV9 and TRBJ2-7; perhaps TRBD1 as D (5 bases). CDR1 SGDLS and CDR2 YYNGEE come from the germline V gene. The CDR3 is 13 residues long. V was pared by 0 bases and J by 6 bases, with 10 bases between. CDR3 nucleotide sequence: TGTGCCAGCAGCGTAGGGGGCCTCACCGAGCAGTACTTC. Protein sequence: CASSVGGLTEQYF.

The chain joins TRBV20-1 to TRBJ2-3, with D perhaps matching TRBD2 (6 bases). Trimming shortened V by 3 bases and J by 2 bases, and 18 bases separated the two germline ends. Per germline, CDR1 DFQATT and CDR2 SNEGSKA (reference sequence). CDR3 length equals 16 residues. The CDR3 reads CSARPREQVATDTQYF. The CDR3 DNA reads TGCAGTGCTAGGCCCCGGGAGCAGGTGGCCACAGATACGCAGTATTTT.

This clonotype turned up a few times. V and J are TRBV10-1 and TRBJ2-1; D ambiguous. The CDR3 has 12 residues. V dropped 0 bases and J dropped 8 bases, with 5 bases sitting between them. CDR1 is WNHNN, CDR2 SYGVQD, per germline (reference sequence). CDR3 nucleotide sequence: TGCGCCAGCAGTGAGTCGGTCGATGAGCAGTTCTTC. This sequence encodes CASSESVDEQFF.

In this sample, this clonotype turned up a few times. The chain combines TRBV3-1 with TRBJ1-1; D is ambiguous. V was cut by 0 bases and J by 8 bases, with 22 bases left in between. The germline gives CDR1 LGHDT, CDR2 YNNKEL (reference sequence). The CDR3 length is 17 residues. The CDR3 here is CASSQDSAGALKAEAFF. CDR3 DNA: TGTGCCAGCAGCCAAGATTCCGCGGGAGCACTTAAAGCCGAAGCTTTCTTT. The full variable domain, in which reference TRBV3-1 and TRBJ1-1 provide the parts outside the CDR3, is DTAVSQTPKYLVTQMGNDKSIKCEQNLGHDTMYWYKQDSKKFLKIMFSYNNKELIINETVPNRFSPKSPDKAHLNLHINSLELGDSAVYFCASSQDSAGALKAEAFFGQGTRLTVV.

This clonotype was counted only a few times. CDR3 bases: TGCGCCAGCAGCTTGGTCCCGGGGGCCCCCTACGAGCAGTACTTC. It specifies CASSLVPGAPYEQYF. The chain uses TRBV5-1 and TRBJ2-7, with D perhaps assigned TRBD1 or TRBD2 (6 bases each). Per the germline V gene, CDR1 is SGHRS and CDR2 is YFSETQ. Trimming shortened V by 0 bases and J by 2 bases, and 12 bases separated the two germline ends. The CDR3 consists of 15 residues.

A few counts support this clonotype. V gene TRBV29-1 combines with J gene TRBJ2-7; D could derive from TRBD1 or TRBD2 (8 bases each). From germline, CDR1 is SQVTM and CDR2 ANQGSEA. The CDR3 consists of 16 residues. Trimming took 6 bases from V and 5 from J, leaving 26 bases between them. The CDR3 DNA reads TGCAGCGTGGAATCAACAGGGGGAGCGGGACTAGACGAGCAGTACTTC. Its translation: CSVESTGGAGLDEQYF.

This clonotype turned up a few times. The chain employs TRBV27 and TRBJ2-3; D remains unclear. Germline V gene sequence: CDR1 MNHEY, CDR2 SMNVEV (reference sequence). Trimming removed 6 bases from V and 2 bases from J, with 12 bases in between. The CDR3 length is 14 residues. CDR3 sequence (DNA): TGTGCCAGCAGCATCTTGGCCTACACAGATACGCAGTATTTT. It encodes CASSILAYTDTQYF.

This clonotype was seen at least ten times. The CDR3 DNA sequence: TGTGCCAGCAGCCCTCGGTCAGGGGCCACCGGGGAGCTGTTTTTT. Protein product: CASSPRSGATGELFF. V is TRBV12-3 or TRBV12-4 and J is TRBJ2-2, with a weak D call TRBD1 (6 bases). Trimming took off 6 bases at V and 4 bases at J, with 15 bases between the two ends. The CDR3 has 15 residues.

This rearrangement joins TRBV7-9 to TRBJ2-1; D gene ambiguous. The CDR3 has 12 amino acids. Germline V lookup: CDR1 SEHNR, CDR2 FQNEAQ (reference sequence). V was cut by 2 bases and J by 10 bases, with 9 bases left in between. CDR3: CASSLIAREQFF. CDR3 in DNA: TGTGCCAGCAGCTTAATAGCCCGGGAGCAGTTCTTC.

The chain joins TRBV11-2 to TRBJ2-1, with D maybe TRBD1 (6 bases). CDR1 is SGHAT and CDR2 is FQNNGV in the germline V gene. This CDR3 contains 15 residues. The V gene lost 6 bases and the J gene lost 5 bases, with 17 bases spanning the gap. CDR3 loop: CASRNNRDINNEQFF. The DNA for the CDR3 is TGTGCCAGCAGAAATAATCGGGACATTAACAATGAGCAGTTCTTC.

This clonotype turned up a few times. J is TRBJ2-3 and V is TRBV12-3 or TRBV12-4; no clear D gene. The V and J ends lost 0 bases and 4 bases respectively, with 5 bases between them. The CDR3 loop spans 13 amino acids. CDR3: CASSLAAPDTQYF. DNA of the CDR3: TGTGCCAGCAGTTTAGCGGCGCCAGATACGCAGTATTTT.

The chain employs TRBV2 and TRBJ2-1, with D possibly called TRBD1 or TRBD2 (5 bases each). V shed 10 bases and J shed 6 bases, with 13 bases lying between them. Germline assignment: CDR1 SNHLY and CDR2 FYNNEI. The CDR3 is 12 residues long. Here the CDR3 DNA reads TGTGCCACCCTAAGTGGGGGCAATGAGCAGTTCTTC. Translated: CATLSGGNEQFF.

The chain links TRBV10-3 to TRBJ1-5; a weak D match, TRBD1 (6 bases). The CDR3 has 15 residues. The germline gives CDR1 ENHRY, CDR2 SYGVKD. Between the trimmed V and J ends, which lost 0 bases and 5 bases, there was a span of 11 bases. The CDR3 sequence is CAISESPGEDQPQHF. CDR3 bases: TGTGCCATCAGTGAGTCTCCAGGGGAGGATCAGCCCCAGCATTTT.

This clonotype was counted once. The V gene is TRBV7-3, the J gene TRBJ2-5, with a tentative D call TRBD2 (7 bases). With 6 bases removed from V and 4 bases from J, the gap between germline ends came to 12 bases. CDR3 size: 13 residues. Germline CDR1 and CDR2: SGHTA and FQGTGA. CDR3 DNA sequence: TGTGCCAGCAGGCCCGCGGGGGCAGAGACCCAGTACTTC. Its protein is CASRPAGAETQYF. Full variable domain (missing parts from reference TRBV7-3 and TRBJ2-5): GAGVSQTPSNKVTEKGKYVELRCDPISGHTALYWYRQSLGQGPEFLIYFQGTGAADDSGLPNDRFFAVRPEGSVSTLKIQRTERGDSAVYLCASRPAGAETQYFGPGTRLLVL.

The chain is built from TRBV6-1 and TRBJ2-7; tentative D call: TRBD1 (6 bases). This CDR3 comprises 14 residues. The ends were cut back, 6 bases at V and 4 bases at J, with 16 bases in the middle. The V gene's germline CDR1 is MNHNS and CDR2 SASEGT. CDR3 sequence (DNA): TGTGCCAGCAGGCTGGTGGGACAACGATACGAGCAGTACTTC. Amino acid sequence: CASRLVGQRYEQYF.

The CDR3 protein is CASSLTPGGIHEQFF. Written as DNA, the CDR3 is TGTGCCAGCAGCTTAACTCCGGGGGGGATCCATGAGCAGTTCTTC. The chain has TRBV7-3 and TRBJ2-1; 8 nucleotides agree with TRBD2. Germline assignment: CDR1 SGHTA and CDR2 FQGTGA. CDR3 length equals 15 residues. The V gene end was trimmed by 0 bases and the J gene end by 8 bases; junction bases not matched to a gene: 6. The full variable domain, in which reference TRBV7-3 and TRBJ2-1 provide the parts outside the CDR3, is GAGVSQTPSNKVTEKGKYVELRCDPISGHTALYWYRQSLGQGPEFLIYFQGTGAADDSGLPNDRFFAVRPEGSVSTLKIQRTERGDSAVYLCASSLTPGGIHEQFFGPGTRLTVL.

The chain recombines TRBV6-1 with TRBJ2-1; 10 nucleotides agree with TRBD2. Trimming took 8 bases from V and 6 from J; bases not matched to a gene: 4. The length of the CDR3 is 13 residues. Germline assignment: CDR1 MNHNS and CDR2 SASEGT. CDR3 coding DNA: TGTGCCAGCCTGGGACTAGCGAGCAATGAGCAGTTCTTC. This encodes CASLGLASNEQFF.